A single sample is the source of the 11 T cell receptor beta chains below, sequenced in a study of control samples from healthy donors and cancer patients (dated by TCRdb to 2020 to 2022). Library creation used the immunoSEQ multiplex PCR assay. This immuneACCESS table, as held by TCRdb, lists in-frame sequences with V and J called but not all clones. Of the missing ones, under half trace to an unresolved V gene in checked studies; the others have no known cause. Counted in this sample were around 110,000 clones; more than 75% of them appeared once. The ten largest account for 2.3% of the sample. Sample: blood. The origin of the receptors is a woman in her 70s in good health.

Only one count was recorded for this clone. The V call is TRBV14, the J call TRBJ2-7; D ambiguous. The CDR3 extends over 13 amino acids. Germline loops: CDR1 SGHDN, CDR2 FVKESK. Trimming shortened V by 1 base and J by 6 bases, and 10 bases separated the two germline ends. The CDR3 coding sequence is TGTGCCAGCAGCCAAGCCCGGTTGCGCGAGCAGTACTTC. Amino acid sequence: CASSQARLREQYF.

This rearrangement joins TRBV9 to TRBJ1-1; 11 bases line up with TRBD1. The junction had 5 bases not matched to a gene; V was cut back by 4 bases and J by 3 bases. Germline CDR1 is SGDLS and CDR2 is YYNGEE. The CDR3 runs 15 residues. The CDR3: CASSSRTGGYTEAFF. CDR3 DNA: TGTGCCAGCAGCTCCAGGACAGGGGGCTACACTGAAGCTTTCTTT.

CDR3 coding DNA: TGTGCCAGCAGCTTACACTTCGGTCGGGAAGAGACCCAGTACTTC. Its translation: CASSLHFGREETQYF. This sequence joins TRBV7-3 and TRBJ2-5; D gene ambiguous. CDR1 SGHTA and CDR2 FQGTGA come from the germline V gene. The CDR3 consists of 15 residues. V was cut by 2 bases and J by 3 bases, with 13 bases left in between.

The chain couples TRBV9 to TRBJ1-4; tentatively, D is TRBD1 (5 bases). The CDR3 covers 16 residues. Germline loops: CDR1 SGDLS, CDR2 YYNGEE. V was clipped by 3 bases and J by 8 bases, with 20 bases between them. CDR3: CASSGTPRVDLEKLFF. The CDR3 region has the DNA TGTGCCAGCAGCGGAACCCCCAGGGTTGACCTCGAAAAACTGTTTTTT. Complete variable domain (other parts from reference TRBV9 and TRBJ1-4): DSGVTQTPKHLITATGQRVTLRCSPRSGDLSVYWYQQSLDQGLQFLIQYYNGEERAKGNILERFSAQQFPDLHSELNLSSLELGDSALYFCASSGTPRVDLEKLFFGSGTQLSVL.

The V call is TRBV7-9, the J call TRBJ2-1; D uncertain. Germline CDR1 SEHNR, CDR2 FQNEAQ (reference sequence). Trimming removed 1 base at V and 0 bases at J, with 7 bases between. This CDR3 has 15 amino acids. CDR3 loop: CASSLVVSSYNEQFF. The CDR3 DNA is TGTGCCAGCAGCTTAGTTGTCAGCTCCTACAATGAGCAGTTCTTC.

The rearrangement uses TRBV5-5 and TRBJ2-7, with D unresolved. Germline lookup yields CDR1 SGHKS and CDR2 YYEKEE (reference sequence). This CDR3 spans 12 amino acids. Trimming removed 0 bases at V and 8 bases at J, with 9 bases between. CDR3 sequence: CASSLDSLQQYF. As DNA, the CDR3 is TGTGCCAGCAGCTTGGACAGTCTCCAGCAGTACTTC.

The chain is built from TRBV11-2 and TRBJ2-3; D gene unclear. This CDR3 contains 16 residues. With 3 bases removed from V and 6 bases from J, the gap between germline ends came to 19 bases. CDR1 is SGHAT, CDR2 FQNNGV, per germline. In DNA form, the CDR3 reads TGTGCCAGCAGCTTGATCTGGGCGGAGTTATCTGATACGCAGTATTTT. This gives the protein CASSLIWAELSDTQYF. Drawing the rest from reference TRBV11-2 and TRBJ2-3, the complete variable domain is EAGVAQSPRYKIIEKRQSVAFWCNPISGHATLYWYQQILGQGPKLLIQFQNNGVVDDSQLPKDRFSAERLKGVDSTLKIQPAKLEDSAVYLCASSLIWAELSDTQYFGPGTRLTVL.

The chain joins TRBV7-3 to TRBJ2-6; 8 bases match TRBD1. Trimming took 5 bases from V and 0 from J; bases not matched to a gene: 6. Germline values: CDR1 SGHTA, CDR2 FQGTGA. The CDR3 is made up of 17 amino acids. The CDR3 sequence: CASSNRDRSSGANVLTF. The CDR3, as DNA: TGTGCCAGCAGCAACCGGGACAGGAGCTCTGGGGCCAACGTCCTGACTTTC.

The chain combines TRBV2 with TRBJ1-2; D is unresolved. CDR1 is SNHLY and CDR2 is FYNNEI in the germline V gene. The CDR3 covers 14 residues. V was clipped by 4 bases and J by 4 bases, with 13 bases between them. CDR3 in amino acids: CASSARLGSYGYTF. CDR3 DNA: TGTGCCAGCAGTGCCCGATTGGGGTCCTATGGCTACACCTTC.

The chain has TRBV6-2 or TRBV6-3 and TRBJ2-3, with 7 bases aligning to TRBD1. The length of the CDR3 is 15 residues. The J segment lost 3 bases and the V segment lost 2 bases, leaving 5 bases of the junction unmatched. Germline-derived CDR1 and CDR2 are MNHEY and SVGEGT. Here the CDR3 reads CASSYNRDRTDTQYF. The CDR3 DNA reads TGTGCCAGCAGTTACAATCGGGACAGAACAGATACGCAGTATTTT.

This chain uses TRBV20-1 with TRBJ1-1; D not resolved. The CDR3 has 11 residues. V was clipped by 6 bases and J by 5 bases, with 10 bases between them. Germline CDR1 reads DFQATT; CDR2 reads SNEGSKA (reference sequence). The CDR3 loop reads CSAPEETEAFF. The CDR3 nucleotides read TGCAGTGCCCCGGAGGAAACTGAAGCTTTCTTT.